Listed here are 18 T cell receptor beta chains from one sample, sequenced in a study of PD-1 blockade in classical Hodgkin lymphoma. Noted time point: cycle 4 day 1 (C4D1), after more than 5 weeks of nivolumab. With no exception, relapse followed autologous stem cell transplantation in all patients, and brentuximab vedotin exposure varied. Measured with immunoSEQ multiplex PCR; TCRdb has only the in-frame clones, and not every one. The table shows about 46,000 clones, with 65% to 80% occurring only once. The sample consisted of peripheral blood mononuclear cells (PBMCs), taken before the fourth cycle of nivolumab. The source of these receptors is a human donor with classical Hodgkin lymphoma.

V and J are TRBV11-2 and TRBJ2-3, with a tentative D call TRBD2 (6 bases). CDR1 and CDR2 (germline): SGHAT, FQNNGV. Trimming removed 5 bases at V and 4 bases at J, with 19 bases between. CDR3 length: 16 residues. As DNA, the CDR3 is TGTGCCAGCAGCCCCTACGGGGGTTTGAGCCCAGATACGCAGTATTTT. This encodes CASSPYGGLSPDTQYF. Based on the CDR3 plus reference TRBV11-2 and TRBJ2-3, the full variable domain is EAGVAQSPRYKIIEKRQSVAFWCNPISGHATLYWYQQILGQGPKLLIQFQNNGVVDDSQLPKDRFSAERLKGVDSTLKIQPAKLEDSAVYLCASSPYGGLSPDTQYFGPGTRLTVL.

This chain connects TRBV19 to TRBJ1-1, with D possibly being TRBD1 (6 bases). The length of the CDR3 is 18 residues. Between the trimmed V and J ends, which lost 7 bases and 0 bases, there was a span of 24 bases. Germline V gives CDR1 LNHDA, CDR2 SQIVND (reference sequence). The CDR3 loop reads CASTRTPMLGGMNTEAFF. CDR3 sequence (DNA): TGTGCCAGTACCCGGACGCCGATGCTAGGGGGAATGAACACTGAAGCTTTCTTT.

Here the CDR3 reads CASRRDSEQYF. For the CDR3, the DNA is TGTGCCAGCAGGAGGGACTCCGAGCAGTACTTC. The chain uses TRBV2 and TRBJ2-7; possibly TRBD2 for D (6 bases). Germline assignment: CDR1 SNHLY and CDR2 FYNNEI. The CDR3 runs to 11 residues. V lost 6 bases and J 6 bases, leaving 9 bases between the germline ends.

V and J are TRBV7-2 and TRBJ2-1; D possibly corresponds to TRBD2 (6 bases). This CDR3 contains 15 residues. V was clipped by 1 base and J by 5 bases, with 12 bases between them. The V gene's germline CDR1 is SGHTA and CDR2 FQGNSA. CDR3 residues: CASSLVGGMNNEQFF. The CDR3 DNA reads TGTGCCAGCAGCTTAGTCGGCGGGATGAACAATGAGCAGTTCTTC.

The V gene is TRBV7-8, the J gene TRBJ2-7; TRBD2 is a possible D gene (6 bases). CDR3 length: 15 residues. The V end was cut by 2 bases, the J end by 3 bases, with 14 bases between. Germline CDR1 is SGHVS and CDR2 is FQNEAQ. The CDR3 nucleotides read TGTGCCAGCAGCTTATTAGCGGCGACCGACTACGAGCAGTACTTC. This encodes CASSLLAATDYEQYF.

V and J are TRBV7-2 and TRBJ2-3; 8 nucleotides align to TRBD1. This CDR3 comprises 13 residues. Germline V gene lookup returns CDR1 SGHTA and CDR2 FQGNSA. V lost 5 bases and J lost 4; bases outside the gene matches: 2. For the CDR3, the DNA is TGTGCCAGCAGCCCAGGGGGCGCAGATACGCAGTATTTT. Residues: CASSPGGADTQYF.

This rearrangement joins TRBV5-1 to TRBJ2-1, with D tentatively TRBD2 (6 bases). The germline gives CDR1 SGHRS, CDR2 YFSETQ. Between the trimmed V and J ends, which lost 1 base and 1 base, there was a span of 9 bases. The CDR3 is made up of 15 amino acids. The DNA for the CDR3 is TGCGCCAGCAGCTTGTTAGGGACTTCCTACAATGAGCAGTTCTTC. This sequence encodes CASSLLGTSYNEQFF. Drawing the rest from reference TRBV5-1 and TRBJ2-1, the complete variable domain is KAGVTQTPRYLIKTRGQQVTLSCSPISGHRSVSWYQQTPGQGLQFLFEYFSETQRNKGNFPGRFSGRQFSNSRSEMNVSTLELGDSALYLCASSLLGTSYNEQFFGPGTRLTVL.

The chain uses TRBV7-8 and TRBJ1-1; D unresolved. The CDR3 is made up of 13 amino acids. Germline V gene sequence: CDR1 SGHVS, CDR2 FQNEAQ. Trimming took 0 bases from V and 3 from J, leaving 5 bases between them. Written as DNA, the CDR3 is TGTGCCAGCAGCTTAGCAGAAGACACTGAAGCTTTCTTT. Residues: CASSLAEDTEAFF.

V usage is TRBV18 and J usage is TRBJ2-3; D gene unclear. CDR3 size: 14 residues. Germline CDR1 and CDR2: KGHSH and LQKENI. V dropped 9 bases and J dropped 1 base, with 14 bases sitting between them. In DNA form, the CDR3 reads TGTGCCAGTGTCGGCCTACCGGGCACAGATACGCAGTATTTT. It codes for CASVGLPGTDTQYF. The variable domain in full, with the rest retrieved from reference TRBV18 and TRBJ2-3, is NAGVMQNPRHLVRRRGQEARLRCSPMKGHSHVYWYRQLPEEGLKFMVYLQKENIIDESGMPKERFSAEFPKEGPSILRIQQVVRGDSAAYFCASVGLPGTDTQYFGPGTRLTVL.

This chain links TRBV5-1 with TRBJ1-4; 9 bases agree with TRBD1. CDR3 length equals 15 residues. The ends lost 3 bases at V and 7 bases at J; junction bases unmatched: 7. Per germline, CDR1 SGHRS and CDR2 YFSETQ. CDR3 protein: CASSSQGALGEKLFF. Here the CDR3 DNA reads TGCGCCAGCAGCTCACAGGGGGCGCTGGGTGAAAAACTGTTTTTT.

This sequence joins TRBV6-1 and TRBJ2-4, with 7 bases matching TRBD2. The V and J ends lost 5 bases and 3 bases, in that order; junction bases with no gene match: 1. Germline-derived CDR1 and CDR2 are MNHNS and SASEGT. CDR3 length equals 13 residues. DNA of the CDR3: TGTGCCAGCAGTACGGGGGGCAAAAACATTCAGTACTTC. This encodes CASSTGGKNIQYF.

The genes are TRBV6-5 and TRBJ2-7; tentative D call: TRBD2 (7 bases). V shed 5 bases and J shed 6 bases, with 11 bases lying between them. The CDR3 sequence is 12 residues long. The germline V gene encodes CDR1 MNHEY and CDR2 SVGAGI. This CDR3 reads CASSEGGREQYF. For the CDR3, the DNA is TGTGCCAGCAGTGAGGGGGGGCGCGAGCAGTACTTC.

The chain carries TRBV11-2 and TRBJ2-3, with 12 bases identical to TRBD2. Germline CDR1 SGHAT, CDR2 FQNNGV. The CDR3 covers 15 residues. Losses at the gene ends were 5 bases for V and 1 base for J; bases not matched to a gene: 1. CDR3 in amino acids: CASSRLAGGTDTQYF. CDR3 bases: TGTGCCAGCAGCCGACTAGCGGGAGGCACAGATACGCAGTATTTT. The whole variable domain, remainder taken from reference TRBV11-2 and TRBJ2-3, is EAGVAQSPRYKIIEKRQSVAFWCNPISGHATLYWYQQILGQGPKLLIQFQNNGVVDDSQLPKDRFSAERLKGVDSTLKIQPAKLEDSAVYLCASSRLAGGTDTQYFGPGTRLTVL.

V usage is TRBV19 and J usage is TRBJ1-4, with D tentatively TRBD1 (5 bases). This CDR3 is 14 amino acids long. Trimming took off 10 bases at V and 7 bases at J, with 19 bases between the two ends. Germline V gene lookup returns CDR1 LNHDA and CDR2 SQIVND (reference sequence). DNA of the CDR3: TGTGCCACTGGAATCGGGGGAAGGAGTGAAAAACTGTTTTTT. It codes for CATGIGGRSEKLFF.

This clone was seen a few times. The chain links TRBV19 to TRBJ1-5, with 7 positions matching TRBD1. CDR1 and CDR2 (germline): LNHDA, SQIVND (reference sequence). Losses at the gene ends were 3 bases for V and 4 bases for J; bases not matched to a gene: 6. CDR3 length: 15 residues. The CDR3 nucleotides read TGTGCCAGTAGTATTAGAGGGACAGTGAATCAGCCCCAGCATTTT. Translated, it gives CASSIRGTVNQPQHF.

This chain uses TRBV6-5 with TRBJ1-1, with D perhaps TRBD1 (6 bases). The CDR3 extends over 15 amino acids. V dropped 2 bases and J dropped 0 bases, with 10 bases sitting between them. Germline lookup yields CDR1 MNHEY and CDR2 SVGAGI. The CDR3 is CASSYGQLMNTEAFF. The DNA for the CDR3 is TGTGCCAGCAGTTACGGACAGCTCATGAACACTGAAGCTTTCTTT.

The chain uses TRBV6-5 and TRBJ2-7; possibly TRBD2 for D (6 bases). The CDR3 length is 13 residues. The V end was cut by 10 bases, the J end by 1 base, with 14 bases between. Germline V lookup: CDR1 MNHEY, CDR2 SVGAGI. The CDR3 region is CATMLASSYEQYF. CDR3 sequence (DNA): TGTGCCACCATGCTAGCGTCGTCCTACGAGCAGTACTTC.

The chain combines TRBV19 with TRBJ1-2; 9 bases fit TRBD1. Germline CDR1 LNHDA, CDR2 SQIVND (reference sequence). The CDR3 is 15 amino acids. V was clipped by 4 bases and J by 6 bases; unmatched bases: 9. The CDR3 sequence: CASSNDGTGWDGYTF. The CDR3 nucleotides read TGTGCCAGTAGTAATGACGGGACAGGGTGGGATGGCTACACCTTC.